This T cell receptor beta chain came from a study of cytomegalovirus exposure and HLA in healthy donors. Both 60 Vbeta primers and 13 Jbeta primers went into the PCR. The protocol was immunoSEQ multiplex PCR, while the TCRdb copy is restricted to in-frame clones and leaves out a portion. The listing contains about 130,000 clones. Germline V gene lookup returns CDR1 MGHRA and CDR2 YSYEKL. Deletions cut 4 bases from V and 5 bases from J, with 23 bases between. This CDR3 has 17 amino acids. Findings and caveats of the study: Another analysis was done later, and it associated over 15,000 TCR beta sequences with HLA alleles at 0.05 false discovery rate. TCR beta V segments were, for the most part, productive about 87% or about 30% of the time in an earlier analysis. As was reported, the classifier diagnosed cytomegalovirus status with high specificity and sensitivity.

Details on this clone: The antigen is undetermined.

Sequencing was performed on PBMCs. The chain employs TRBV4-1 and TRBJ1-1, with D perhaps TRBD1 (6 bases). The receptor comes from a man aged 18-30 years in good health and CMV-seronegative. The CDR3 DNA reads as TGCGCCAGCAGCCGCGCGGGGGCGGGGGCGCGAGGGACTGAAGCTTTCTTT. Amino acid sequence: CASSRAGAGARGTEAFF.